Presented here are 19 T cell receptor beta chains from one specimen sequenced in a study of T-cell reconstitution after alpha-beta-depleted transplantation in children. TCRbeta library preparation incorporated unique molecular identifiers. TCRdb re-analysed the PCR reads in MiXCR, keeping a single row per CDR3 protein. The repertoire has about 400,000 distinct CDR3 sequences, around 21% of them found once; the top ten carry 3.5% to 4%. This sample comprised PBMCs from the stem cell graft donor, obtained from the stem cell graft. The receptors were gathered from a human donor who donated a stem cell graft to a child with acute myeloid leukemia.

This clonotype was recorded at least ten times. The chain joins TRBV29-1 to TRBJ2-5; TRBD2 might be the D (5 bases). The V end was cut by 3 bases, the J end by 5 bases, with 16 bases between. Germline values: CDR1 SQVTM, CDR2 ANQGSEA. The CDR3 is 14 residues long. The CDR3 DNA sequence: TGCAGCGTTGACGGTAGCGTCACGCGGGAGACCCAGTACTTC. It codes for CSVDGSVTRETQYF.

J is TRBJ2-1 and V is TRBV7-6; TRBD1 is a possible D gene (5 bases). Trimming cost V 2 bases and J 3 bases, with 8 bases left between them. CDR3 size: 14 residues. The germline V gene encodes CDR1 SGHVS and CDR2 FNYEAQ. CDR3 in DNA: TGTGCCAGCAGCTTAACGCAGGGCTACAATGAGCAGTTCTTC. It codes for CASSLTQGYNEQFF.

The chain recombines TRBV12-3 or TRBV12-4 with TRBJ1-1; D not certain. V gave up 7 bases and J gave up 1 base, with 10 bases separating them. The length of the CDR3 is 13 residues. Written as DNA, the CDR3 is TGTGCCAGCATCACCGGTGGGAACACTGAAGCTTTCTTT. As protein: CASITGGNTEAFF.

The chain carries TRBV9 and TRBJ2-3; no clear D. Trimming cost V 1 base and J 1 base, with 7 bases left between them. The CDR3 covers 14 residues. The germline gives CDR1 SGDLS, CDR2 YYNGEE. The CDR3 spells CASSVQTGTDTQYF. The CDR3 coding sequence is TGTGCCAGCAGCGTACAGACTGGCACAGATACGCAGTATTTT.

J is TRBJ2-7 and V is TRBV6-1, with 11 bases identical to TRBD2. The germline CDR1 and CDR2 sequences are MNHNS and SASEGT. The length of the CDR3 is 14 residues. Trimming removed 7 bases from V and 4 bases from J; junction bases left unmatched: 6. CDR3 loop: CASNIAGGIYEQYF. The CDR3 bases are TGTGCCAGCAATATAGCGGGAGGGATATACGAGCAGTACTTC.

Many counts were recorded for this clonotype. V usage is TRBV6-1 and J usage is TRBJ2-1, with TRBD2 matching 9 bases. This CDR3 is built from 15 residues. CDR1 and CDR2 from the germline V gene are MNHNS and SASEGT. V lost 8 bases and J lost 2; bases outside the gene matches: 7. CDR3 DNA sequence: TGTGCCAGCTGTCCCCTAGCGGGGACCTACAATGAGCAGTTCTTC. This gives the protein CASCPLAGTYNEQFF.

The V call is TRBV12-3 or TRBV12-4, the J call TRBJ2-7; TRBD1 matches 8 bases. The CDR3 sequence is 13 residues long. Germline trimming cut 6 bases from V and 3 bases from J; bases unmatched to any gene: 4. CDR3 region: CASRSTGGYEQYF. The CDR3 DNA follows: TGTGCCAGCAGATCCACAGGGGGCTACGAGCAGTACTTC.

This clonotype was detected only a few times. The J gene is TRBJ2-2, the V gene TRBV29-1, with 8 bases identical to TRBD1. The trim removed 3 bases at V and 6 bases at J, leaving 6 bases unmatched. This CDR3 has 14 residues. The V gene's germline CDR1 is SQVTM and CDR2 ANQGSEA. CDR3: CSVDTGQGPGELFF. CDR3 DNA sequence: TGCAGCGTTGACACCGGACAGGGTCCCGGGGAGCTGTTTTTT.

The chain carries TRBV15 and TRBJ2-1; TRBD2 matches at 7 bases. V shed 5 bases and J 4 bases; nucleotides not matched to a gene: 5. The CDR3 extends over 14 amino acids. Germline CDR1 reads LNHNV; CDR2 reads YYDKDF (reference sequence). CDR3 DNA: TGTGCCACCAGCGAGCGGCGGGAGTACAATGAGCAGTTCTTC. Residues: CATSERREYNEQFF.

This clonotype was found a few times. The chain employs TRBV28 and TRBJ1-5; TRBD1 matches 7 bases. The germline V gene has CDR1 MDHEN and CDR2 SYDVKM. V lost 6 bases, J lost 2 bases, and 7 bases stayed unmatched. The CDR3 runs 15 residues. As DNA, the CDR3 is TGTGCCAGCAGCCCGGGACAGACGGGCAATCAGCCCCAGCATTTT. Its translation is CASSPGQTGNQPQHF.

The rearrangement uses TRBV4-1 and TRBJ2-1, with D uncertain. V was clipped by 0 bases and J by 8 bases, with 17 bases between them. Per the germline V gene, CDR1 is MGHRA and CDR2 is YSYEKL. This CDR3 is built from 16 residues. CDR3 nucleotides: TGCGCCAGCAGCCAAGATTTAGTGGTACCTAATGATGAGCAGTTCTTC. This encodes CASSQDLVVPNDEQFF.

There are a few counts of this clonotype. The chain combines TRBV27 with TRBJ2-1; 8 bases are shared with TRBD1. In germline, CDR1 is MNHEY, CDR2 SMNVEV (reference sequence). The trim removed 3 bases at V and 4 bases at J, leaving 2 bases unmatched. The CDR3 spans 14 residues. The CDR3 is CASSFQGAYNEQFF. CDR3 nucleotide sequence: TGTGCCAGCAGTTTTCAGGGGGCTTACAATGAGCAGTTCTTC.

The sample holds many counts of this clonotype. V usage is TRBV29-1 and J usage is TRBJ2-1, with unresolved D. Trimming pared 4 bases from V and 3 bases from J, leaving 7 bases between. The CDR3 is 12 amino acids. Germline lookup yields CDR1 SQVTM and CDR2 ANQGSEA. CDR3 sequence reads: CSVVGDYNEQFF. CDR3 DNA sequence: TGCAGCGTTGTGGGCGACTACAATGAGCAGTTCTTC.

This clonotype was counted between two and nine times. The rearrangement links TRBV20-1 to TRBJ2-1; D is undetermined. V was cut by 0 bases and J by 6 bases, with 15 bases left in between. Germline values: CDR1 DFQATT, CDR2 SNEGSKA (reference sequence). The CDR3 contains 15 residues. CDR3 coding DNA: TGCAGTGCTAGAGATCCCAGGAATACCGGCAATGAGCAGTTCTTC. It yields the protein CSARDPRNTGNEQFF.

The V call is TRBV7-2, the J call TRBJ1-2; D remains unclear. V was cut by 2 bases and J by 7 bases, with 14 bases left in between. The CDR3 has 14 amino acids. In germline, CDR1 is SGHTA, CDR2 FQGNSA. DNA of the CDR3: TGTGCCAGCAGCTTATCCGCAGGTCCTGGTGGCTACACCTTC. Translation gives CASSLSAGPGGYTF.

This clonotype was recorded many times. V and J are TRBV6-6 and TRBJ1-1; the D is unclear. V lost 7 bases and J lost 4, with 13 bases in between. CDR1 and CDR2 from the germline V gene are MNHNY and SVGAGI (reference sequence). CDR3 length: 13 amino acids. This chain's CDR3 is CASTRTEVTEAFF. The CDR3, as DNA: TGTGCCAGCACCCGGACTGAGGTCACTGAAGCTTTCTTT.

This clonotype was picked up a small number of times. J is TRBJ1-1 and V is TRBV29-1; 8 nucleotides agree with TRBD1. This CDR3 contains 13 residues. V lost 3 bases, J lost 4 bases, and 4 bases stayed unmatched. In germline, CDR1 is SQVTM, CDR2 ANQGSEA. The CDR3 sequence: CSVELDRVTEAFF. The CDR3 DNA reads TGCAGCGTTGAGTTGGACAGGGTCACTGAAGCTTTCTTT. The variable domain in full, with the rest retrieved from reference TRBV29-1 and TRBJ1-1, is SAVISQKPSRDICQRGTSLTIQCQVDSQVTMMFWYRQQPGQSLTLIATANQGSEATYESGFVIDKFPISRPNLTFSTLTVSNMSPEDSSIYLCSVELDRVTEAFFGQGTRLTVV.

V gene TRBV4-1 combines with J gene TRBJ2-7; 11 bases align to TRBD2. The trim removed 2 bases at V and 5 bases at J, leaving 8 bases unmatched. In germline, CDR1 is MGHRA, CDR2 YSYEKL. The CDR3 runs 16 residues. The chain's CDR3 is CASSQPTSGRRNEQYF. The DNA for the CDR3 is TGCGCCAGCAGCCAACCTACTAGCGGGAGAAGAAACGAGCAGTACTTC.

This clonotype was detected a few times. The chain carries TRBV27 and TRBJ2-7; possible D gene TRBD1, 6 bases. Germline V gene sequence: CDR1 MNHEY, CDR2 SMNVEV (reference sequence). V was shortened by 1 base and J by 1 base, with 14 bases between the two germline ends. CDR3 length equals 16 residues. The CDR3 is CASSLYGRGQSYEQYF. The CDR3, as DNA: TGTGCCAGCAGTTTATATGGACGAGGACAGTCCTACGAGCAGTACTTC.